Here is one T cell receptor (beta chain) with its context. This record comes from a study of graft-versus-host responses after intestinal transplantation. TCRdb keeps only in-frame clones here, not all; method: immunoSEQ multiplex PCR. This repertoire shows about 7,200 clones, less than 40% found once; its top ten account for about 4%. Irradiated, violet-dye-labeled stimulators (approximately 200,000) were plated alongside approximately 200,000 CFSE-labeled responders. The CDR3 has 15 residues. The V segment lost 4 bases and the J segment 4 bases; nucleotides outside the gene matches: 3. Germline V gene data show CDR1 as SGHRS and CDR2 as YFSETQ.

The sequence came from a human patient who was an organ donor for intestinal transplantation. The V gene is TRBV5-1, the J gene TRBJ2-1; 12 nucleotides agree with TRBD2. This sample comprised alloreactive CD4+ T cells from a mixed lymphocyte reaction culture, obtained before transplantation. As to subset: CFSE-low proliferating T cells sorted from approximately 6-day pre-transplant mixed lymphocyte reaction (GvH or HvG direction). CDR3 sequence reads: CASSLGTSGYNEQFF. As DNA, the CDR3 is TGCGCCAGCAGCCTTGGGACTAGCGGGTACAATGAGCAGTTCTTC.